This T cell receptor beta chain comes out of a study of cytomegalovirus exposure and HLA in healthy donors. Findings and caveats of the study: According to the study, around 150 TCR beta chains were cytomegalovirus-associated. Some public TCRs appeared in many individuals, while most sequences were rare.

The donors were part of the validation cohort of roughly 110 subjects. That cohort was separate from the first cohort, which comprised 670 or so subjects. Measured with immunoSEQ multiplex PCR; TCRdb has only the in-frame clones, and not every one. The sample holds about 200,000 clones, roughly 80% seen once. As for this clone: Its antigen is unknown.

V was trimmed by 4 bases and J by 2 bases, leaving 10 bases between them. CDR1 and CDR2 (germline): SGHTS, YDEGEE. The CDR3 extends over 13 amino acids. The sample comprised PBMCs. The V and J genes are TRBV5-8 and TRBJ2-7; TRBD2 is a possible D gene (5 bases). This receptor was taken from a woman between 18 and 29 years old in good health and CMV-seronegative. The CDR3, as DNA: TGTGCCAGCAGCGTGCAGCGGCCCTACGAGCAGTACTTC. Its translation: CASSVQRPYEQYF.